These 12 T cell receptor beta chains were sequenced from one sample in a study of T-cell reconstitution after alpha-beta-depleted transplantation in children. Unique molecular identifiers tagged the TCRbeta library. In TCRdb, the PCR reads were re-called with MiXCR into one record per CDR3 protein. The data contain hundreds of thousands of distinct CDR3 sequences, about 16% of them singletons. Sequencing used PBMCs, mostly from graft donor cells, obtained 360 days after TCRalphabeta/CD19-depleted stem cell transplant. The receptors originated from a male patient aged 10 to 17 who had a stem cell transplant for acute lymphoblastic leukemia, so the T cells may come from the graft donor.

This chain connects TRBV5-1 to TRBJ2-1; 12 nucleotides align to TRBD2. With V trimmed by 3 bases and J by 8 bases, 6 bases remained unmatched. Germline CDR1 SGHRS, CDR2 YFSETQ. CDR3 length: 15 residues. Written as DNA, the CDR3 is TGCGCCAGCAGCTCGACTAGCGGGAGCTTCTATGAGCAGTTCTTC. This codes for CASSSTSGSFYEQFF.

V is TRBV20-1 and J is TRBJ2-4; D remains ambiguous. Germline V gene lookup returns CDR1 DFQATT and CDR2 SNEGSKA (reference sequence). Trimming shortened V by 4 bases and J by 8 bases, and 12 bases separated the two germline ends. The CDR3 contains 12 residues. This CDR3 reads CSATRPRDIQYF. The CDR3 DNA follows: TGCAGTGCTACCAGGCCTCGAGACATTCAGTACTTC.

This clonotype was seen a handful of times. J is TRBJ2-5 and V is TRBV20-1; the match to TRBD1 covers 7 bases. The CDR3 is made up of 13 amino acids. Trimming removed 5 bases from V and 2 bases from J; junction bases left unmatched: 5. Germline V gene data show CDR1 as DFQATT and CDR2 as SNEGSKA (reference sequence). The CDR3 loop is CSASTGVQETQYF. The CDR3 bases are TGCAGTGCTTCCACAGGGGTTCAAGAGACCCAGTACTTC.

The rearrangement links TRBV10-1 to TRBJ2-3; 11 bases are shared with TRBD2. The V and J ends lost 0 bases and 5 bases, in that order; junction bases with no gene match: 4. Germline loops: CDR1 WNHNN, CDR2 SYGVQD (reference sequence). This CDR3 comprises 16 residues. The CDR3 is CASSESLAGGQDTQYF. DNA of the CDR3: TGCGCCAGCAGTGAGTCTTTAGCGGGAGGGCAAGATACGCAGTATTTT.

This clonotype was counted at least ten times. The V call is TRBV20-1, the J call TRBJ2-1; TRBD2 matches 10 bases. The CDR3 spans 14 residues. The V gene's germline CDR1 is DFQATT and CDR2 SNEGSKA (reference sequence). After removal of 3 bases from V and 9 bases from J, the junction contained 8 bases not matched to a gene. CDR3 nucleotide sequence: TGCAGTGCTAGGTGGCTAGCGGGAGCCAGTGAGCAGTTCTTC. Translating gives CSARWLAGASEQFF.

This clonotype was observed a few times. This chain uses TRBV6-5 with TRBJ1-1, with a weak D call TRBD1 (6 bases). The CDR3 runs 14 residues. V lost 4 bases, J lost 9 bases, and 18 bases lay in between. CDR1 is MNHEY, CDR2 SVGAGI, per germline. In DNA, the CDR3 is TGTGCCAGCAGTTGGGGGGACACGTGGGTTAAAGCTTTCTTT. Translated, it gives CASSWGDTWVKAFF.

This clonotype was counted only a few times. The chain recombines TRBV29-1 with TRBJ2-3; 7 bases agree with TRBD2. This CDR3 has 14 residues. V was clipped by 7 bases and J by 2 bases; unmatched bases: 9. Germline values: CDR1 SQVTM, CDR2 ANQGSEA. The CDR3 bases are TGCAGCGCCACGGCTAGCGGCTTCACAGATACGCAGTATTTT. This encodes CSATASGFTDTQYF.

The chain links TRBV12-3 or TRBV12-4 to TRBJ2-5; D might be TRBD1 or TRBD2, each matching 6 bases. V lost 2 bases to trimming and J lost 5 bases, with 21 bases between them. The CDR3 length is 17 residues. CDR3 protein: CASSLTGAGRSRETQYF. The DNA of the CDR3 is TGTGCCAGCAGTTTAACGGGGGCAGGAAGGTCAAGGGAGACCCAGTACTTC.

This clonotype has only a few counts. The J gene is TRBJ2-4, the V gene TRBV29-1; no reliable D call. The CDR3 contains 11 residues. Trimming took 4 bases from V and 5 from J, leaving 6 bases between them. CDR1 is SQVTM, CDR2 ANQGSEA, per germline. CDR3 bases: TGCAGCGTTGGACGGGAAAACATTCAGTACTTC. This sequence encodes CSVGRENIQYF.

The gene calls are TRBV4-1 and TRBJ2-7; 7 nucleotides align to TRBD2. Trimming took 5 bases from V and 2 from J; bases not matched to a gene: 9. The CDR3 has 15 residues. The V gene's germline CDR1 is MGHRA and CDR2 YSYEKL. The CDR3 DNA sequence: TGCGCCAGCAGCGGATCTAGCGGTCCAACCTACGAGCAGTACTTC. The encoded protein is CASSGSSGPTYEQYF.

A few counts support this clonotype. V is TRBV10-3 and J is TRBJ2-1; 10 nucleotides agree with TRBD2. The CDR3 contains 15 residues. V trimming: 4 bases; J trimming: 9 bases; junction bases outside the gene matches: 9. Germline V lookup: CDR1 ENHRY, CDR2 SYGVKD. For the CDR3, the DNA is TGTGCCATCAGTGTTGGGACTAGCGTTCGGAGTGAGCAGTTCTTC. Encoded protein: CAISVGTSVRSEQFF.

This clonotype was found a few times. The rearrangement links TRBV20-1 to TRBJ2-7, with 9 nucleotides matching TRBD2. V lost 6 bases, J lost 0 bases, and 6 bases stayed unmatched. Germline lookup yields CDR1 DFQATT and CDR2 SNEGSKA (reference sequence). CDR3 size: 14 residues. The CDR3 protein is CSAVAGATSYEQYF. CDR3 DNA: TGCAGTGCCGTAGCGGGAGCAACCTCCTACGAGCAGTACTTC.